This T cell receptor (beta chain) was identified in a study of cytomegalovirus exposure and HLA in healthy donors. Each donor was nominally healthy when sampled (though unrecorded immune exposures were likely). V gave up 0 bases and J gave up 4 bases, with 12 bases separating them. The CDR3 runs 15 residues. Germline V gene sequence: CDR1 SGHAT, CDR2 FQNNGV. A remark on this clone: Its antigen is not known.

The PCR used 60 Vbeta and 13 Jbeta primers. Method: immunoSEQ multiplex PCR; TCRdb's copy keeps in-frame clones and lacks some. The data show about 97,000 clones, 55% to 80% seen once. General observations from the study: Researchers counted 164 TCR beta chains as cytomegalovirus-associated.

This chain uses TRBV11-2 with TRBJ1-2; the D gene is possibly TRBD1 (5 bases). The TCR was taken from a man aged 40-50 years in good health and CMV-seronegative. The sample comprised PBMCs. The DNA of the CDR3 is TGTGCCAGCAGCTTAGAACCCGACAGCAGCTATGGCTACACCTTC. It is translated as CASSLEPDSSYGYTF. The full variable domain, its missing parts supplied by reference TRBV11-2 and TRBJ1-2, is EAGVAQSPRYKIIEKRQSVAFWCNPISGHATLYWYQQILGQGPKLLIQFQNNGVVDDSQLPKDRFSAERLKGVDSTLKIQPAKLEDSAVYLCASSLEPDSSYGYTFGSGTRLTVV.